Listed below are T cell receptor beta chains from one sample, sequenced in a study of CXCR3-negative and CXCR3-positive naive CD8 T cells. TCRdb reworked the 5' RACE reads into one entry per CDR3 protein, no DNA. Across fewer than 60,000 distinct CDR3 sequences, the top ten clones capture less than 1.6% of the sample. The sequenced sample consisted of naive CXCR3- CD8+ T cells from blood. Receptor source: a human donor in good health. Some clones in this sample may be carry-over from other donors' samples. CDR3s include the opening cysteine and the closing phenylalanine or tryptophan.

CDR3 protein: CASRGGQFNQPQHF; V gene: TRBV6-5; J gene: TRBJ1-5
CDR3 protein: CASSEGGGVTYEQYF; V gene: TRBV25-1; J gene: TRBJ2-7
CDR3 protein: CASSLDGTDTQYF; V gene: TRBV7-6; J gene: TRBJ2-3
CDR3 protein: CAIIRTSGTDTQYF; V gene: TRBV10-3; J gene: TRBJ2-3
CDR3 protein: CASSPTTPTSINEQFF; V gene: TRBV7-3; J gene: TRBJ2-1
CDR3 protein: CASSLEGDRGREQYF; V gene: TRBV4-2; J gene: TRBJ2-7
CDR3 protein: CSARDVTSGSYEQFF; V gene: TRBV20-1; J gene: TRBJ2-1
CDR3 protein: CASSQDHRANTEAFF; V gene: TRBV4-2; J gene: TRBJ1-1
CDR3 protein: CASSWAEDPYEQYF; V gene: TRBV5-1; J gene: TRBJ2-7
CDR3 protein: CASSFTDVRELFF; V gene: TRBV28; J gene: TRBJ2-2
CDR3 protein: CASSPWGPGRQPQHF; V gene: TRBV28; J gene: TRBJ1-5
CDR3 protein: CASSPHGGTDTQYF; V gene: TRBV7-2; J gene: TRBJ2-3
CDR3 protein: CASSFRARGEGGYEQYF; V gene: TRBV28; J gene: TRBJ2-7
CDR3 protein: CASSLAQYEQYF; V gene: TRBV7-9; J gene: TRBJ2-7